This passage covers 26 T cell receptor beta chains from one sample sequenced in a study of blood T cell repertoires in COVID-19. Profiled with immunoSEQ multiplex PCR; TCRdb holds only in-frame clones, not every one. The sample contains some 270,000 clones, roughly 83% of which appear only once. The specimen was peripheral blood. The origin of the receptors is an elderly woman with COVID-19, enrolled during active disease.

This sequence joins TRBV2 and TRBJ1-3; 10 nucleotides agree with TRBD1. The V gene end was trimmed by 7 bases and the J gene end by 5 bases; junction bases not matched to a gene: 8. The CDR3 has 15 amino acids. Germline V gene data show CDR1 as SNHLY and CDR2 as FYNNEI. The CDR3 region has the DNA TGTGCCAGCATAAGACCGGGACAGGGGAGAAACACCATATATTTT. Translated: CASIRPGQGRNTIYF.

This clone was detected only once. The chain carries TRBV2 and TRBJ1-1; 11 bases agree with TRBD1. After removal of 6 bases from V and 11 bases from J, the junction contained 8 bases not matched to a gene. There are 13 residues in the CDR3. CDR1 and CDR2 (germline): SNHLY, FYNNEI. The CDR3 loop reads CASSQGQGARAFF. CDR3 sequence (DNA): TGTGCCAGCAGCCAAGGACAGGGGGCTCGGGCTTTCTTT.

J is TRBJ1-6 and V is TRBV9; tentative D call: TRBD1 (6 bases). The germline V and J ends were trimmed by 0 bases and 7 bases, with 11 bases remaining between them. Germline CDR1 reads SGDLS; CDR2 reads YYNGEE. CDR3 length equals 15 residues. CDR3 in amino acids: CASSVGTVSNSPLHF. For the CDR3, the DNA is TGTGCCAGCAGCGTAGGGACAGTGTCGAATTCACCCCTCCACTTT.

This clone has only a few counts. This chain joins TRBV7-2 and TRBJ2-2, with 7 bases that match TRBD1. CDR1 and CDR2 (germline): SGHTA, FQGNSA. The CDR3 is 14 residues long. The V segment lost 6 bases and the J segment 5 bases; nucleotides outside the gene matches: 6. CDR3 region: CASSNRGHTGELFF. The DNA of the CDR3 is TGTGCCAGCAGTAACAGGGGCCATACCGGGGAGCTGTTTTTT.

This rearrangement joins TRBV28 to TRBJ1-4; TRBD1 matches 7 bases. CDR3 length equals 16 residues. The J segment lost 5 bases and the V segment lost 5 bases, leaving 11 bases of the junction unmatched. Germline loops: CDR1 MDHEN, CDR2 SYDVKM. CDR3 protein: CASSRQGGGGNEKLFF. CDR3 coding DNA: TGTGCCAGCAGTCGACAGGGAGGCGGTGGGAATGAAAAACTGTTTTTT.

The chain is built from TRBV7-2 and TRBJ1-5, with a weak D call TRBD1 (5 bases). The V gene lost 1 base and the J gene lost 9 bases, with 16 bases spanning the gap. This CDR3 is built from 15 residues. Germline V lookup: CDR1 SGHTA, CDR2 FQGNSA. The DNA for the CDR3 is TGTGCCAGCAGCTTAGGGGGGGGTTCGGCGGGGCCCCAGCATTTT. Translated: CASSLGGGSAGPQHF.

The gene calls are TRBV4-1 and TRBJ2-2; D call uncertain. Germline V gene data show CDR1 as MGHRA and CDR2 as YSYEKL. The length of the CDR3 is 15 residues. The V end lost 2 bases, the J end lost 0 bases, and 7 bases lay between the germline ends. CDR3 nucleotides: TGCGCCAGCAGCCAACGGCAGGCGAACACCGGGGAGCTGTTTTTT. This sequence encodes CASSQRQANTGELFF.

This rearrangement joins TRBV11-3 to TRBJ2-5; D may be TRBD2 (6 bases). The germline V and J ends were trimmed by 5 bases and 2 bases, with 12 bases remaining between them. Looked up from germline, CDR1 is SGHNT and CDR2 is YENEEA. The CDR3 is made up of 14 amino acids. The CDR3 DNA reads as TGTGCCAGCAGCCGAACCGGGAGTCAAGAGACCCAGTACTTC. It translates to CASSRTGSQETQYF. The full variable domain, in which reference TRBV11-3 and TRBJ2-5 provide the parts outside the CDR3, is EAGVVQSPRYKIIEKKQPVAFWCNPISGHNTLYWYLQNLGQGPELLIRYENEEAVDDSQLPKDRFSAERLKGVDSTLKIQPAELGDSAVYLCASSRTGSQETQYFGPGTRLLVL.

The J gene is TRBJ1-2, the V gene TRBV6-5, with TRBD1 matching over 9 bases. Germline V gene data show CDR1 as MNHEY and CDR2 as SVGAGI. The CDR3 has 16 amino acids. Trimming cost V 6 bases and J 2 bases; bases outside gene matches: 10. Here the CDR3 reads CASRYSPGQGNYGYTF. DNA for the CDR3: TGTGCCAGCAGGTACAGCCCGGGACAGGGAAACTATGGCTACACCTTC.

The V gene is TRBV5-4, the J gene TRBJ2-5, with 7 bases aligning to TRBD2. Trimming took 4 bases from V and 3 from J; bases not matched to a gene: 3. Germline assignment: CDR1 SGHNT and CDR2 YYREEE (reference sequence). CDR3 length: 13 residues. This CDR3 reads CASSALAEETQYF. Written as DNA, the CDR3 is TGTGCCAGCAGCGCCCTAGCGGAAGAGACCCAGTACTTC.

This clone was found a few times. V is TRBV28 and J is TRBJ1-2; 8 bases fit TRBD1. The CDR3 is 13 residues long. The ends lost 8 bases at V and 4 bases at J; junction bases unmatched: 6. Germline lookup yields CDR1 MDHEN and CDR2 SYDVKM. CDR3 in amino acids: CASGGQGFYGYTF. The CDR3 DNA follows: TGTGCCAGCGGTGGACAGGGTTTCTATGGCTACACCTTC.

V gene TRBV10-3 combines with J gene TRBJ1-4; D uncertain. CDR3 length: 15 residues. The V gene lost 4 bases and the J gene lost 8 bases, with 17 bases spanning the gap. CDR1 ENHRY and CDR2 SYGVKD come from the germline V gene. This CDR3 is CAISAGRRVGEKLFF. The DNA for the CDR3 is TGTGCCATCAGTGCCGGAAGGAGGGTGGGGGAAAAACTGTTTTTT.

The chain carries TRBV6-1 and TRBJ1-4; no reliable D call. The CDR3 spans 16 residues. Germline V lookup: CDR1 MNHNS, CDR2 SASEGT. The ends were cut back, 4 bases at V and 0 bases at J, with 12 bases in the middle. CDR3 in amino acids: CASSGAFFATNEKLFF. The CDR3 DNA is TGTGCCAGCAGTGGAGCGTTCTTTGCAACTAATGAAAAACTGTTTTTT.

The CDR3 DNA follows: TGTGCCAGCCGCGACAGGTTGGGCAATCAGCCCCAGCATTTT. It specifies CASRDRLGNQPQHF. J is TRBJ1-5 and V is TRBV6-5, with TRBD1 as a possible D gene (6 bases). V lost 8 bases and J 2 bases, leaving 13 bases between the germline ends. Germline lookup yields CDR1 MNHEY and CDR2 SVGAGI. The CDR3 contains 14 residues.

V and J are TRBV2 and TRBJ1-1; 9 bases align to TRBD1. Germline CDR1 and CDR2: SNHLY and FYNNEI. Trimming at V came to 6 bases and at J to 4 bases, leaving 6 bases not matched to a gene. The CDR3 is made up of 14 amino acids. CDR3 residues: CASSLQGAVTEAFF. CDR3 DNA sequence: TGTGCCAGCAGCCTACAGGGGGCAGTCACTGAAGCTTTCTTT.

The gene calls are TRBV11-2 and TRBJ2-2; TRBD1 matches 7 bases. This CDR3 region has 15 residues. Trimming cost V 2 bases and J 4 bases; bases outside gene matches: 4. Germline V gene data show CDR1 as SGHAT and CDR2 as FQNNGV. The CDR3 coding sequence is TGTGCCAGCAGCTTAACAGGGGTAGTCACCGGGGAGCTGTTTTTT. Amino acid sequence: CASSLTGVVTGELFF.

The J gene is TRBJ1-2, the V gene TRBV5-1, with TRBD1 matching over 9 bases. Looked up from germline, CDR1 is SGHRS and CDR2 is YFSETQ. This CDR3 region has 15 residues. The V and J ends lost 4 bases and 3 bases, in that order; junction bases with no gene match: 7. The CDR3 nucleotides read TGCGCCAGCAGCCCGACTGGACAGGGGTACTATGGCTACACCTTC. It encodes CASSPTGQGYYGYTF.

The chain uses TRBV4-1 and TRBJ2-7, with D tentatively TRBD2 (6 bases). Germline V gene data show CDR1 as MGHRA and CDR2 as YSYEKL. V was trimmed by 0 bases and J by 4 bases, leaving 16 bases between them. There are 16 residues in the CDR3. The CDR3 loop reads CASSQEGTALRYEQYF. As DNA, the CDR3 is TGCGCCAGCAGCCAAGAGGGGACTGCCCTCAGGTACGAGCAGTACTTC.

V is TRBV6-2 or TRBV6-3 and J is TRBJ2-1; 7 positions agree with TRBD1. Germline V gene lookup returns CDR1 MNHEY and CDR2 SVGEGT. Trimming at V came to 5 bases and at J to 0 bases, leaving 4 bases not matched to a gene. The CDR3 sequence is 15 residues long. CDR3 protein: CASSRQGSSYNEQFF. The CDR3 bases are TGTGCCAGCAGTCGACAGGGAAGCTCCTACAATGAGCAGTTCTTC.

This rearrangement joins TRBV19 to TRBJ1-3; D uncertain. CDR3 length: 16 amino acids. Germline lookup yields CDR1 LNHDA and CDR2 SQIVND (reference sequence). V lost 7 bases and J 0 bases, leaving 16 bases between the germline ends. The CDR3 reads CASIGQPHRSGNTIYF. CDR3 sequence (DNA): TGTGCCAGTATTGGGCAGCCTCACCGCTCTGGAAACACCATATATTTT.

The chain employs TRBV3-1 (or the pseudogene TRBV3-2) and TRBJ2-2; tentative D call: TRBD1 (6 bases). The V end was cut by 1 base, the J end by 0 bases, with 9 bases between. Germline values: CDR1 LGHDT, CDR2 YNNKEL (reference sequence). CDR3 length: 16 amino acids. CDR3 in amino acids: CASSQVGQSNTGELFF. CDR3 coding DNA: TGTGCCAGCAGCCAAGTAGGACAGTCGAACACCGGGGAGCTGTTTTTT.

This clone was found once. J is TRBJ2-7 and V is TRBV6-5, with D maybe TRBD1 (5 bases). Per the germline V gene, CDR1 is MNHEY and CDR2 is SVGAGI. The CDR3 consists of 14 residues. V lost 5 bases to trimming and J lost 6 bases, with 17 bases between them. The CDR3 is CASSPLSKQGEQYV. CDR3 nucleotides: TGTGCCAGCAGTCCCCTTTCCAAGCAGGGCGAGCAGTACGTC.

The chain carries TRBV4-2 and TRBJ2-6; the D gene is possibly TRBD2 (6 bases). V lost 1 base and J 2 bases, leaving 12 bases between the germline ends. CDR1 is LGHNA and CDR2 is YNFKEQ in the germline V gene. The CDR3 runs 17 residues. In DNA, the CDR3 is TGTGCCAGCAGCCAAGTTGGAGGAGGGGCTGGGGCCAACGTCCTGACTTTC. Translation: CASSQVGGGAGANVLTF.

This chain connects TRBV6-6 to TRBJ1-2; D perhaps matches TRBD1 (5 bases). Germline V CDR1 and CDR2: MNHNY, SVGAGI (reference sequence). The V end lost 7 bases, the J end lost 1 base, and 19 bases lay between the germline ends. This CDR3 is 16 amino acids long. The CDR3 region has the DNA TGTGCCAGCATCCCGAAAGGGGCCATTTTTAACTATGGCTACACCTTC. Translated, it gives CASIPKGAIFNYGYTF.

The rearrangement links TRBV6-2 or TRBV6-3 to TRBJ2-7, with 11 nucleotides matching TRBD2. V was pared by 5 bases and J by 1 base, with 4 bases of the junction left unmatched. Germline CDR1 MNHEY, CDR2 SVGEGT. This CDR3 contains 15 residues. The CDR3 sequence is CASSPGLAGSYEQYF. The CDR3 nucleotides are TGTGCCAGCAGTCCAGGACTAGCGGGTTCCTACGAGCAGTACTTC.

The CDR3 nucleotides read TGTGCCAGCAGCCCTCGAGAGGGAGGGACCCAGTACTTC. Protein sequence: CASSPREGGTQYF. The genes are TRBV9 and TRBJ2-5, with a possible D match to TRBD2 (6 bases). The CDR3 length is 13 residues. The germline V and J ends were trimmed by 4 bases and 7 bases, with 14 bases remaining between them. CDR1 and CDR2 from the germline V gene are SGDLS and YYNGEE.